This T cell receptor beta chain originates from a study of shared clonotypes between healthy human individuals. Findings and limits, study-wide: In general, naive subsets displayed greater estimated richness than memory subsets did. In a handful of donors, about 5% of naive CD4 clonotypes appeared in common.

The V gene's germline CDR1 is ENHRY and CDR2 SYGVKD. J lost 4 bases, V lost 4 bases, and 10 bases had no gene match. The CDR3 extends over 16 amino acids. Regarding this clone: Its matching antigen is unknown.

Assay: immunoSEQ multiplex PCR; the TCRdb copy retains only in-frame clones and omits some. The table includes about 1 million clones, about 77% detected once. The chain joins TRBV10-3 to TRBJ2-7; 10 bases are a match to TRBD1. The receptor comes from a man between 18 and 29 years old in good health. Sequenced sample: memory CD4+ T cells sorted from blood. Subset specified: CD45RA-negative fraction. The CDR3 reads CAISGDRDRGGYEQYF. The CDR3 DNA follows: TGTGCCATCAGTGGGGACCGGGACAGGGGCGGATACGAGCAGTACTTC.